This T cell receptor (beta chain) stems from a study of blood T cell repertoires in COVID-19 (dated by TCRdb to the early 2020s). Broadly, across the study: Samples from collaborators originated in the United States, Italy and Spain and spanned both the acute and convalescent phases of COVID-19. The material from the prospective study consisted of cDNA or gDNA derived from T cells, B-cell-depleted T cells, or PBMCs. Subjects who had been exposed to COVID-19, were actively infected with it, or had recovered from it provided the deeply sampled blood TCRbeta repertoires that made up the dataset. The repertoires were released in a freely available public database intended as a resource for research on the immune response to SARS-CoV-2. The samples were drawn from the first 160 participants of the ongoing ImmuneRACE study and from 1,254 subjects provided by 6 global collaborators. The sample metadata nearly always contained a de-identified subject ID, COVID-19 status, age in years and sex. Where available, HLA class I and class II types were taken from metadata supplied by the sample provider and were not determined by assay-based typing. Summary of the overall study and its limitations: How much clinical and demographic metadata was included differed by source and by participant, and the metadata was provided uncurated.

TCRbeta CDR3 regions were amplified from genomic DNA by means of the immunoSEQ Assay, a bias-controlled multiplex PCR. Processing in the source paper ran as follows. Within the assay, amplification of reference gene primers was used to estimate how many nucleated cells each sample contained. To quantify the absolute abundance of each unique TCRbeta CDR3 rearrangement, sequence reads were collapsed and filtered. For each sample, productive Simpson clonality was calculated as the square root of Simpson's diversity index over productive rearrangements. Held by TCRdb, this immuneACCESS table contains in-frame sequences only and omits some clones. Under half of the omission traces to an unresolved V gene where checked; the cause of the rest is unknown. V and J calls and clone size are given by that table; D and trimming were obtained from the DNA. The sample table contains roughly 65,000 clones; only one count was recorded for about 86% of them. In total, the top ten clones hold 4.1% of the sample.

Each collaborating institution followed its own protocols to collect whole blood in K2EDTA tubes. For TCRbeta analysis, collaborators shipped samples in one of three forms: frozen whole blood, isolated PBMCs, or DNA extracted from either of those sample types. The cysteine opens and the phenylalanine closes a CDR3 of 14 amino acids. CDR3 DNA is the only sequence kept; it has 42 bases, read in frame from the first base. From the germline V gene (reference sequence), CDR1 is MNHEY and CDR2 is SMNVEV. V loses 0 bases of germline sequence and J loses 3 bases, and the interval between the two ends is 9 bases. The sample holds one count of this clone. Its antigen is still unknown. No clone much larger than this one lies a single base away; base qualities are absent.

The sequence was obtained from a man aged 50-59 years with acute or convalescent COVID-19. Source material: peripheral blood. Recombination linked TRBV27 to TRBJ2-7; the D gene is not confidently resolved. The nucleotides are TGTGCCAGCAGTTTATCGAATAACGGCTACGAGCAGTACTTC. This codes for CASSLSNNGYEQYF.